These T cell receptor beta chains were read from a single sample in a study of blood T cell repertoires in COVID-19. Sequencing used immunoSEQ multiplex PCR; TCRdb keeps in-frame clones, though not all of them. Of 300,000 or so clones in the sample, approximately 85% were seen once. The sequencing sample was made of peripheral blood. Source of these receptors: a woman between 50 and 59 years old with acute or convalescent COVID-19. Both conserved end residues are part of each CDR3. D genes are given only for firm matches. Rows may omit the clone size; those that give it use once, few, many or a size class.

D: .; V: TRBV6-5; size: .; J: TRBJ1-1; DNA: TGTGCCAGCAGTTACGATGGCCACATAACCACTGAAGCTTTCTTT; CDR3: CASSYDGHITTEAFF
D: .; V: TRBV30; size: .; J: TRBJ2-3; DNA: TGTGCCTGGAGCCCAGGGCGGTATGGTTTAGATACGCAGTATTTT; CDR3: CAWSPGRYGLDTQYF
D: TRBD1; V: TRBV4-2; size: few; J: TRBJ2-7; DNA: TGTGCCAGCAGCGGCCAGCAGGCCGGGACAGGCTCCTACGAGCAGTACTTC; CDR3: CASSGQQAGTGSYEQYF
D: TRBD1; V: TRBV5-1; size: .; J: TRBJ1-5; DNA: TGCGCCAGCAGCTTGCACGGACAGGGGAGGGATCAGCCCCAGCATTTT; CDR3: CASSLHGQGRDQPQHF
D: .; V: TRBV28; size: .; J: TRBJ1-1; DNA: TGTGCCAGCAGCGATCCTATGGGACAGAACACTGAAGCTTTCTTT; CDR3: CASSDPMGQNTEAFF
D: TRBD1; V: TRBV19; size: .; J: TRBJ1-1; DNA: TGTGCCAGTAGTGAGAGAGACAGGGGAGGAGGAGACACTGAAGCTTTCTTT; CDR3: CASSERDRGGGDTEAFF
D: TRBD1; V: TRBV7-9; size: .; J: TRBJ1-2; DNA: TGTGCCAGCAGCTTTGGACAGGGGATGTATGGCTACACCTTC; CDR3: CASSFGQGMYGYTF
D: TRBD2; V: TRBV4-3; size: few; J: TRBJ2-7; DNA: TGCGCCAGCAGCCAAGATGCTAGCGGGATATCCTACGAGCAGTACTTC; CDR3: CASSQDASGISYEQYF
D: .; V: TRBV15; size: .; J: TRBJ2-2; DNA: TGTGCCACCAGCAGAGATTTGGCAGGTACGGCGACCGGGGAGCTGTTTTTT; CDR3: CATSRDLAGTATGELFF
D: .; V: TRBV3-1/TRBV3-2; size: .; J: TRBJ2-3; DNA: TGTGCCAGCAGCCAAGATTGGGGTGGGAGAGCAGATACGCAGTATTTT; CDR3: CASSQDWGGRADTQYF
D: .; V: TRBV7-3; size: .; J: TRBJ1-2; DNA: TGTGCCAGCAGCTTAAGTAGCAGGGGAGATTATGGCTACACCTTC; CDR3: CASSLSSRGDYGYTF
D: TRBD2; V: TRBV11-2; size: .; J: TRBJ2-2; DNA: TGTGCCAGCAGCTTAGTGGGGACTAGCCGTTCGGGCGGGGAGCTGTTTTTT; CDR3: CASSLVGTSRSGGELFF
D: .; V: TRBV27; size: .; J: TRBJ2-7; DNA: TGTGCCAGCAGTGCGTCAGGGATCCTCATATACGAGCAGTACTTC; CDR3: CASSASGILIYEQYF
D: TRBD2; V: TRBV29-1; size: .; J: TRBJ2-5; DNA: TGCAGCGTAGCGGGACTAGCGGGACCAGAGACCCAGTACTTC; CDR3: CSVAGLAGPETQYF
D: .; V: TRBV30; size: .; J: TRBJ1-1; DNA: TGTGCCTGGAGTGTAAGGCGGGCGGCTGAAGCTTTCTTT; CDR3: CAWSVRRAAEAFF
D: .; V: TRBV28; size: .; J: TRBJ2-5; DNA: TGTGCCAGCAGTTTTGCGTTCCGACAGAGGAAGACCCAGTACTTC; CDR3: CASSFAFRQRKTQYF
D: TRBD1; V: TRBV9; size: .; J: TRBJ1-6; DNA: TGTGCCAGCAGCGTAGAAGGCAGGGGGGTGGATTCACCCCTCCACTTT; CDR3: CASSVEGRGVDSPLHF
D: TRBD1; V: TRBV18; size: .; J: TRBJ2-7; DNA: TGTGCCAGCTCCCTAGGTCCCGGGACAGGGTCCTACGAGCAGTACTTC; CDR3: CASSLGPGTGSYEQYF
D: .; V: TRBV18; size: .; J: TRBJ2-4; DNA: TGTGCCAGCCTAGATGAAGCCAAAAACATTCAGTACTTC; CDR3: CASLDEAKNIQYF
D: .; V: TRBV2; size: .; J: TRBJ1-5; DNA: TGTGCCAGCAGTGCGACAGTTAGCAATCAGCCCCAGCATTTT; CDR3: CASSATVSNQPQHF
D: .; V: TRBV7-7; size: once; J: TRBJ2-1; DNA: TGTGCTAGCAGCTTACAGGGCGGACCCTACAATGAGCAGTTCTTC; CDR3: CASSLQGGPYNEQFF
D: TRBD2; V: TRBV6-5; size: .; J: TRBJ2-1; DNA: TGTGCCAGCAGTTACGGGCCCGGGGGGGGAAATGAGCAGTTCTTC; CDR3: CASSYGPGGGNEQFF
D: TRBD1; V: TRBV5-4; size: once; J: TRBJ1-2; DNA: TGTGCCAGCAGCTTGGCGGACAGGAACTATGGCTACACCTTC; CDR3: CASSLADRNYGYTF
D: .; V: TRBV7-2; size: .; J: TRBJ2-1; DNA: TGTGCCAGCAGCTCCAGGACAAACAATGAGCAGTTCTTC; CDR3: CASSSRTNNEQFF
D: .; V: TRBV14; size: .; J: TRBJ2-5; DNA: TGTGCCAGCAGCCACAGACGCGGCCGCTGGGTGGGGGGAGAGACCCAGTACTTC; CDR3: CASSHRRGRWVGGETQYF
D: TRBD2; V: TRBV5-8; size: few; J: TRBJ2-1; DNA: TGTGCCAGCAGCCCTATTAGCGGGGTACTTTACAATGAGCAGTTCTTC; CDR3: CASSPISGVLYNEQFF
D: TRBD2; V: TRBV27; size: .; J: TRBJ2-5; DNA: TGTGCCAGCAGTTTACTACTAGCGGGAGGACAAGAGACCCAGTACTTC; CDR3: CASSLLLAGGQETQYF
D: .; V: TRBV7-6; size: .; J: TRBJ1-3; DNA: TGTGCCAGCAGCTCGACTTTACGGGGGAGCTCTGGAAACACCATATATTTT; CDR3: CASSSTLRGSSGNTIYF
D: .; V: TRBV5-1; size: .; J: TRBJ2-7; DNA: TGCGCCAGCAGCTTGGCGACAGGCCGCGAGCAGTACTTC; CDR3: CASSLATGREQYF
D: TRBD1; V: TRBV6-2/TRBV6-3; size: .; J: TRBJ1-6; DNA: TGTGCCAGCAGTTATTACCAACTTGACAGGGCGAGAGGGAATTCACCCCTCCACTTT; CDR3: CASSYYQLDRARGNSPLHF
D: TRBD2; V: TRBV28; size: .; J: TRBJ2-3; DNA: TGTGCCAGCAGTTCGCTAACTAGCGGGAGGCTTTTGGATACGCAGTATTTT; CDR3: CASSSLTSGRLLDTQYF
D: TRBD1; V: TRBV19; size: .; J: TRBJ2-2; DNA: TGTGCCAGTAGACCACCCCCGACAGGGCCCGGGGAGCTGTTTTTT; CDR3: CASRPPPTGPGELFF
D: TRBD2; V: TRBV10-3; size: .; J: TRBJ2-7; DNA: TGTGCCATCAGTGCGGGACTAGCGGGTTTTGGCCGATACGAGCAGTACTTC; CDR3: CAISAGLAGFGRYEQYF
D: .; V: TRBV9; size: .; J: TRBJ2-6; DNA: TGTGCCAGCAGCGTGGCAGGGGCCAACGTCCTGACTTTC; CDR3: CASSVAGANVLTF
D: .; V: TRBV6-5; size: .; J: TRBJ2-2; DNA: TGTGCCAGCACCACGAACACCGGGGAGCTGTTTTTT; CDR3: CASTTNTGELFF
D: .; V: TRBV6-1; size: .; J: TRBJ2-3; DNA: TGTGCCAGCAGTGAAATGTGGGGCAGCCGCAATACGCAGTATTTT; CDR3: CASSEMWGSRNTQYF
D: TRBD1; V: TRBV2; size: .; J: TRBJ2-7; DNA: TGTGCCAGCACTAAGCGGACAGGCGGTTTGAGCGAGCAGTACTTC; CDR3: CASTKRTGGLSEQYF
D: .; V: TRBV28; size: .; J: TRBJ1-2; DNA: TGTGCCAGCACCGTCTTTGGGGAGTCGCCGTCCTTC; CDR3: CASTVFGESPSF
D: .; V: TRBV2; size: few; J: TRBJ1-2; DNA: TGTGCCAGCAGGACGGAGGGCTACACCTTC; CDR3: CASRTEGYTF
D: .; V: TRBV4-2; size: once; J: TRBJ2-1; DNA: TGTGCCAGCAGCCGAGGGTCTTTCCCCCATGAGCAGTTCTTC; CDR3: CASSRGSFPHEQFF
D: TRBD2; V: TRBV18; size: .; J: TRBJ2-1; DNA: TGTGCCAGCTCACCACCGAAAGGAGCGGGAGTGGGAAATGAGCAGTTCTTC; CDR3: CASSPPKGAGVGNEQFF
D: .; V: TRBV16; size: few; J: TRBJ2-2; DNA: TGTGCCAGCAGCCAATCGGGGCCAGTATCCGGGGAGCTGTTTTTT; CDR3: CASSQSGPVSGELFF
D: .; V: TRBV4-3; size: .; J: TRBJ2-6; DNA: TGCGCCAGCAGCCATTCCGCTACGGTACTCTCTGGGGCCAACGTCCTGACTTTC; CDR3: CASSHSATVLSGANVLTF
D: .; V: TRBV27; size: once; J: TRBJ2-7; DNA: TGTGCCAGCAGTTTGATGGCGGGTTCCTACGAGCAGTACTTC; CDR3: CASSLMAGSYEQYF
D: .; V: TRBV30; size: few; J: TRBJ1-4; DNA: TGTGCCTGGAGTGTAGTACGAGGTCTCAGAGAAAAACTGTTTTTT; CDR3: CAWSVVRGLREKLFF
D: .; V: TRBV7-8; size: .; J: TRBJ1-2; DNA: TGTGCCAGCAGCTTAGGAAAGGACAGCCGCAGCTACACCTTC; CDR3: CASSLGKDSRSYTF
D: .; V: TRBV19; size: .; J: TRBJ1-3; DNA: TGTGCCAGTAGTATCCGCCACAGGGCCTCTGGAAACACCATATATTTT; CDR3: CASSIRHRASGNTIYF
D: .; V: TRBV7-9; size: .; J: TRBJ2-1; DNA: TGTGCCAGCAGCTTGGAACCCGGGTCCCGGGGGTACAATGAGCAGTTCTTC; CDR3: CASSLEPGSRGYNEQFF
D: .; V: TRBV24-1; size: .; J: TRBJ2-5; DNA: TGTGCCACGGAGGGAGCGGGAGAGACCCAGTACTTC; CDR3: CATEGAGETQYF
D: .; V: TRBV7-2; size: .; J: TRBJ1-5; DNA: TGTGCCAGCAGCCCCCAGGACAGTTCCCTGCCCCAGCATTTT; CDR3: CASSPQDSSLPQHF
D: .; V: TRBV3-1/TRBV3-2; size: .; J: TRBJ1-1; DNA: TGTGCCAGCAGCCCGCGACAGAGCCCGAACACTGAAGCTTTCTTT; CDR3: CASSPRQSPNTEAFF
D: TRBD2; V: TRBV19; size: .; J: TRBJ2-5; DNA: TGTGCCAGTAGTGTCACTAGCGGGGACCAAGAGACCCAGTACTTC; CDR3: CASSVTSGDQETQYF
D: TRBD1; V: TRBV6-5; size: .; J: TRBJ1-2; DNA: TGTGCCAGCAGTTACGCACAGGGGGTTAGTGGCTACACCTTC; CDR3: CASSYAQGVSGYTF
D: .; V: TRBV6-5; size: once; J: TRBJ1-4; DNA: TGTGCCAGCAGTTCGGGGAGGGTGGAAAAACTGTTTTTT; CDR3: CASSSGRVEKLFF
D: TRBD2; V: TRBV27; size: .; J: TRBJ2-7; DNA: TGTGCCAGCACCCCCCGCGCTAGCGGGAGCTTCGAGCAGTACTTC; CDR3: CASTPRASGSFEQYF